This T cell receptor beta chain was found in a study of T cells in localized non-small cell lung cancer. Findings of the study overall: Clonality peaked in uninvolved adjacent lung rather than tumor. Among blood samples, higher T cell density accompanied longer overall survival.

The protocol was immunoSEQ multiplex PCR, while the TCRdb copy is restricted to in-frame clones and leaves out a portion. The sample has roughly 20,000 clones; about 90% are singletons. The length of the CDR3 is 17 residues. The junction had 5 bases not matched to a gene; V was cut back by 4 bases and J by 2 bases. CDR1 is SGDLS and CDR2 is YYNGEE in the germline V gene. Only a few counts were recorded for this clone. Its antigen is unknown. The chain joins TRBV9 to TRBJ2-2; 13 nucleotides match TRBD2. This clonotype was sampled from a male donor at least 60 years old with stage I squamous cell lung carcinoma. Sequencing was performed on peripheral blood, taken before any cancer treatment. This CDR3 reads CASSPTSGGPNTGELFF. Here the CDR3 DNA reads TGTGCCAGCAGCCCGACTAGCGGGGGGCCCAACACCGGGGAGCTGTTTTTT.